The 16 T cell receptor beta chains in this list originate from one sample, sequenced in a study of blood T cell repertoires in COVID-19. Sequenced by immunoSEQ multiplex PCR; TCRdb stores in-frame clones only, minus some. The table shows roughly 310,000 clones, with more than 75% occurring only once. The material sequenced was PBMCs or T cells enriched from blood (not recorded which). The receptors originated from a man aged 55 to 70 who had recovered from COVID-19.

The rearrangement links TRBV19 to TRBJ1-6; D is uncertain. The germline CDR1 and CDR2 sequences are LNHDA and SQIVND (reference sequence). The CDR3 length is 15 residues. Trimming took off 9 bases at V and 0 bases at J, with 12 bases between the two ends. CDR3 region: CASKTESSYNSPLHF. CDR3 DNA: TGTGCCAGCAAGACTGAGAGCTCCTATAATTCACCCCTCCACTTT.

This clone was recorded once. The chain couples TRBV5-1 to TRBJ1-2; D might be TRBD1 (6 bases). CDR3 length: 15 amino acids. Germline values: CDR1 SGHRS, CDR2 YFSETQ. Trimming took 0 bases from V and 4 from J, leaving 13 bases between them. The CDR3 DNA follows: TGCGCCAGCAGCTTGGTGTCAGGACAGCTCTATGGCTACACCTTC. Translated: CASSLVSGQLYGYTF.

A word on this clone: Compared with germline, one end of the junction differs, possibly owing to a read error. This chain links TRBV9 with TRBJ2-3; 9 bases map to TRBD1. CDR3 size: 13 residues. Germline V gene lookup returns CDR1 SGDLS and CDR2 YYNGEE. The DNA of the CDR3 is TGTGCCACCGAGGACAGGGGTACAGTTACGCAGTATTTT. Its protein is CATEDRGTVTQYF.

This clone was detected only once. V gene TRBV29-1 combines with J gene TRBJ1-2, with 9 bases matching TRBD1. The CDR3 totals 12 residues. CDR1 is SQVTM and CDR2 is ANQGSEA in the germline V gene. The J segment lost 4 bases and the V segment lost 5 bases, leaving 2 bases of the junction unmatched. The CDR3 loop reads CSVRQGGYGYTF. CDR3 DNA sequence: TGCAGCGTTCGACAGGGGGGCTATGGCTACACCTTC.

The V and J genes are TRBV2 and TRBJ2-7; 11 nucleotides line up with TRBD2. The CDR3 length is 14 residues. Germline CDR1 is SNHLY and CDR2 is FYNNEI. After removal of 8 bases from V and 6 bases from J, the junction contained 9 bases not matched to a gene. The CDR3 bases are TGTGCCAGCGGGGCACTAGCGGGAGCATCCGAGCAGTACTTC. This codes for CASGALAGASEQYF. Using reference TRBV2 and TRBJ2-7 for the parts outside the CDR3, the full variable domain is EPEVTQTPSHQVTQMGQEVILRCVPISNHLYFYWYRQILGQKVEFLVSFYNNEISEKSEIFDDQFSVERPDGSNFTLKIRSTKLEDSAMYFCASGALAGASEQYFGPGTRLTVT.

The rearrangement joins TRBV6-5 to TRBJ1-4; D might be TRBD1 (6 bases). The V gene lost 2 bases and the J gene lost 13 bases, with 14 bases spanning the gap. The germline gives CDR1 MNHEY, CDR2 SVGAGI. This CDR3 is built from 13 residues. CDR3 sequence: CASSYIQGSILFF. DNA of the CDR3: TGTGCCAGCAGTTACATACAGGGCAGCATACTGTTTTTT.

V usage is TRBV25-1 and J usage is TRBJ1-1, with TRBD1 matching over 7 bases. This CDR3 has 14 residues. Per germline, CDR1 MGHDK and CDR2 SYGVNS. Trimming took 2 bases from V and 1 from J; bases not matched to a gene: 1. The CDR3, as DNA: TGTGCCAGCAGTGAAGGGACAGCGAACACTGAAGCTTTCTTT. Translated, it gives CASSEGTANTEAFF. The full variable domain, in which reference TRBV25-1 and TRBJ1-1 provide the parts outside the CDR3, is EADIYQTPRYLVIGTGKKITLECSQTMGHDKMYWYQQDPGMELHLIHYSYGVNSTEKGDLSSESTVSRIRTEHFPLTLESARPSHTSQYLCASSEGTANTEAFFGQGTRLTVV.

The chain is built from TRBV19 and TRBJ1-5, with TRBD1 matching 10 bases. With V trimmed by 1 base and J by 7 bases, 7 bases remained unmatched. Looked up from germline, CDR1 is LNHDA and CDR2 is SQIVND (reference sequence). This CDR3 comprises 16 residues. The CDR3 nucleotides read TGTGCCAGTAGTATAGGGGACAGGGGTTCCCGGCAGCCCCAGCATTTT. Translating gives CASSIGDRGSRQPQHF.

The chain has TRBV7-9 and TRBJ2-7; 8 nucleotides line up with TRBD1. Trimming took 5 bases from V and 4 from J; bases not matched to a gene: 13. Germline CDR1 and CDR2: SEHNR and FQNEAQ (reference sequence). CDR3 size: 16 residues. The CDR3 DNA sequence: TGTGCCAGCAGCCCTAGGCGGGTGGGGGACAGGTACGAGCAGTACTTC. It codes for CASSPRRVGDRYEQYF.

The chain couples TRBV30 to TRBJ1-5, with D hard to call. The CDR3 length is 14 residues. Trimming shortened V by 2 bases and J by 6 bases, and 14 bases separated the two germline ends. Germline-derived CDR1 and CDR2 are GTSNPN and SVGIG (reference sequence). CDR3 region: CAWSRDRGGQPQHF. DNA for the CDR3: TGTGCCTGGAGTCGAGATCGGGGAGGTCAGCCCCAGCATTTT.

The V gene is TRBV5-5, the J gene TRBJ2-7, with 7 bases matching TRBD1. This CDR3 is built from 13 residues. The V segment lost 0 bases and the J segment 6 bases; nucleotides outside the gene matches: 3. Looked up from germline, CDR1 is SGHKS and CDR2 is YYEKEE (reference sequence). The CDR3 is CASSLEGQAEQYF. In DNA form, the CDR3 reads TGTGCCAGCAGCTTGGAAGGACAGGCCGAGCAGTACTTC.

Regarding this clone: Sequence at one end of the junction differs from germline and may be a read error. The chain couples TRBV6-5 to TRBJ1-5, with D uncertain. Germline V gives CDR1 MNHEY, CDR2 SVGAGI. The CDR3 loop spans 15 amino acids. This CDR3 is CASKSLRGRNQPQHF. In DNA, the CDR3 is TGTGCCAGCAAGTCGCTACGGGGTCGCAACCAGCCCCAGCATTTT.

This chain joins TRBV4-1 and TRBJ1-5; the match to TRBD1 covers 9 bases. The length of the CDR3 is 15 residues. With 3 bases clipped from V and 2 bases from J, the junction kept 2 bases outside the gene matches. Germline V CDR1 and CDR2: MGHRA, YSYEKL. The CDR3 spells CASSQTGGGNQPQHF. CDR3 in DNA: TGCGCCAGCAGCCAGACAGGGGGGGGCAATCAGCCCCAGCATTTT.

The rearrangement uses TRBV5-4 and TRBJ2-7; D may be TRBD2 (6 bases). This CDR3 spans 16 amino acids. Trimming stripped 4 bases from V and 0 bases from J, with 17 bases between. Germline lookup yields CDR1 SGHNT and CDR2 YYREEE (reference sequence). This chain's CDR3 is CASSPGGSGNSYEQYF. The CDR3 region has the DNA TGTGCCAGCAGCCCTGGGGGTAGCGGAAACTCCTACGAGCAGTACTTC.

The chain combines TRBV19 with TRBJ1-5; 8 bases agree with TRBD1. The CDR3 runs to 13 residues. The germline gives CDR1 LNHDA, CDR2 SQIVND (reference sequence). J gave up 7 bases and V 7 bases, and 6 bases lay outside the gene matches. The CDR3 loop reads CASTSTGVQPQHF. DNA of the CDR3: TGTGCCAGTACCTCGACAGGGGTGCAGCCCCAGCATTTT.

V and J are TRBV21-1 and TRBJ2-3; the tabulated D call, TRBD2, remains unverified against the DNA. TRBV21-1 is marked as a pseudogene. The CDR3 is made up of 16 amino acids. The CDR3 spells CASSNPGLPSTDTQYF. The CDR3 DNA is TGTGCCAGCAGCAACCCGGGACTACCGAGCACAGATACGCAGTATTTT.